These T cell receptor beta chains were read from a single sample in a study of blood T cells in healthy people across ages. TCRdb independently ran MiXCR on the 5' RACE reads; one entry per CDR3 protein. The table lists about 970,000 distinct CDR3 sequences, approximately 50% of them singletons. Sequencing was done on a sample of blood. These TCRs come from a woman aged 60-75 years in good health. CDR3s include the opening cysteine and the closing phenylalanine or tryptophan. D genes are given only for firm matches. Clone size is shown for a subset of rows, as once, few, many or a class of expanded clone.

clone size,D gene,V gene,J gene,CDR3 protein,CDR3 DNA
-,TRBD2,TRBV10-3,TRBJ2-7,CAIRPGLAGHEQYF,TGTGCCATCAGGCCGGGACTAGCGGGCCACGAGCAGTACTTC
-,TRBD1,TRBV20-1,TRBJ2-7,CSARELRGLNEQYF,TGCAGTGCTAGAGAACTCAGGGGGCTCAACGAGCAGTACTTC
-,-,TRBV7-3,TRBJ2-3,CASSHQSGVTDTQYF,TGTGCCAGCAGCCACCAATCGGGAGTCACAGATACGCAGTATTTT
-,-,TRBV20-1,TRBJ2-3,CSARLLDPSPQDTQYF,TGCAGTGCTAGACTACTGGACCCCTCACCCCAAGATACGCAGTATTTT
-,TRBD2,TRBV4-1,TRBJ2-7,CASSQLTSGSSYEQYF,TGCGCCAGCAGCCAACTGACTAGCGGGAGCTCCTACGAGCAGTACTTC
-,TRBD2,TRBV6-2/TRBV6-3,TRBJ2-3,CASSPSSGRTDTQYF,TGTGCCAGCAGCCCCAGTAGCGGGAGAACAGATACGCAGTATTTT
once,-,TRBV20-1,TRBJ2-3,CSKKRSTDTQYF,TGCAGTAAAAAGCGGAGCACAGATACGCAGTATTTT
-,-,TRBV20-1,TRBJ2-5,CSARKQYQETQYF,TGCAGTGCTAGAAAACAGTACCAAGAGACCCAGTACTTC
many,TRBD2,TRBV7-2,TRBJ2-7,CASSFLAGVGEQYF,TGTGCCAGCAGCTTTCTAGCGGGAGTAGGAGAGCAGTACTTC
few,-,TRBV29-1,TRBJ2-7,CSTLGAYEQYF,TGCAGCACCCTCGGGGCCTACGAGCAGTACTTC
-,-,TRBV12-3/TRBV12-4,TRBJ2-3,CASRLRNTDTQYF,TGTGCCAGCAGACTAAGAAACACAGATACGCAGTATTTT
-,-,TRBV20-1,TRBJ1-2,CSAIPGMGGYTF,TGCAGTGCTATACCAGGGATGGGTGGCTACACCTTC
few,TRBD1,TRBV4-1,TRBJ1-6,CASSHPGTGVHSPLHF,TGCGCCAGCAGCCACCCCGGGACAGGGGTGCATTCACCCCTCCACTTT
few,TRBD2,TRBV24-1,TRBJ2-3,CATSDLSGGGTDTQYF,TGTGCCACCAGTGATCTGAGCGGGGGAGGCACAGATACGCAGTATTTT
-,-,TRBV18,TRBJ2-5,CASSPATGLGLETQYF,TGTGCCAGCTCACCAGCCACAGGCCTAGGGTTGGAGACCCAGTACTTC
-,-,TRBV10-3,TRBJ2-7,CAISAEVNNEQYF,TGTGCCATTTCGGCGGAGGTGAACAATGAGCAGTACTTC
-,-,TRBV20-1,TRBJ1-6,CSANGAGSRDNSPLHF,TGCAGTGCTAACGGGGCAGGGAGTCGGGATAATTCACCCCTCCACTTT
once,-,TRBV20-1,TRBJ1-1,CSARRPGLNTEAFF,TGCAGTGCCCGACGGCCAGGGTTGAACACTGAAGCTTTCTTT
-,TRBD1,TRBV6-6,TRBJ1-2,CASRADREAGYTF,TGTGCCAGCAGGGCTGACAGGGAGGCTGGCTACACCTTC
-,-,TRBV3-1,TRBJ2-7,CASSQSTSSYEQYF,TGTGCCAGCAGTCAGTCAACCTCCTCCTACGAGCAGTACTTC
-,-,TRBV4-1,TRBJ1-1,CASSQALSGYKTEAFF,TGCGCCAGCAGCCAGGCCCTCTCCGGTTACAAGACTGAAGCTTTCTTT
-,-,TRBV28,TRBJ1-1,CASSFLGRTFF,TGTGCCAGCAGTTTTCTTGGTCGAACTTTCTTT